This section outlines one T cell receptor beta chain sequence together with its context. It has no known antigen specificity. One junction end does not reproduce the germline sequence, and a read error may be involved. Data came from an Illumina HiSeq 1500. The public reads were quality trimmed at Q25 with fastp and then assembled into clones with MiXCR by TCRdb, keeping productive beta chains. Rows are unified per CDR3 protein, each entry keeping the most common DNA and genes. This sample holds around 800,000 distinct CDR3 sequences; roughly 33% were observed only once. Of the sample, roughly 12% falls within the top ten clones. This entry is derived from a study of T cell repertoires in cytomegalovirus infection (dated by TCRdb to about 2019). About the study as a whole: Alongside well-studied HLA-B-restricted epitopes, the peptide stimulations were aimed at recently identified HLA-C-restricted CMV epitopes, whose presentation resists viral immunomodulation. Because public TCR beta signatures pointed to carriage of CMV infection together with the matching HLA type, the HLA type of each donor mattered for the analysis. What the study reported, not specific to this receptor: In both this cohort and an independent cohort of approximately 350 donors, the cumulative frequency of public TCR beta family members distinguished carriers of CMV infection plus the relevant HLA type. The ex vivo response was dominated by HLA-C-restricted CMV-specific TCR beta clonotypes, and the single most frequent clonotype in two of eight donors was supplied by these HLA-C-restricted clonotypes.

Its CDR3 holds 13 amino acids, cysteine through phenylalanine. Of all the DNA, just the CDR3 is kept, 39 bases in frame from base 1. Taken from the germline V gene (reference sequence), the CDR1 and CDR2 loops are SEHNR and FQNEAQ. The treatment or condition label of this sample denotes: in vitro stimulation with specific CMV peptide epitopes to enrich CMV-specific T cells. The material was cultured CD8+ T cells from PBMCs, obtained from culture after CMV antigen stimulation. This chain joins TRBV7-9 to TRBJ1-2; TRBD1 might be the D gene, on 5 matching bases. The TCR originated in a human donor in good health (CMV status not recorded). Some clones in this sample may be carry-over from other donors' samples. The CDR3 sequence is CTSSLGDPSGCTF. The DNA is TGTACCAGCAGCTTGGGGGACCCTAGTGGCTGCACCTTC.